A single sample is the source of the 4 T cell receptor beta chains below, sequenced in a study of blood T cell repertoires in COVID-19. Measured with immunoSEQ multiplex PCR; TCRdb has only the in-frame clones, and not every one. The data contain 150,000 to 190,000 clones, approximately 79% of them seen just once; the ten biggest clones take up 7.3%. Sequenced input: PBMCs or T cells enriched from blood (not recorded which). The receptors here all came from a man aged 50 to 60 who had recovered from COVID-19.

Here the CDR3 DNA reads TGTGCCAGTAGTGTCCGGGACACCTCTGGAAACACCATATATTTT. Its translation is CASSVRDTSGNTIYF. V and J are TRBV19 and TRBJ1-3; D is possibly TRBD1 (6 bases). The length of the CDR3 is 15 residues. The germline V gene encodes CDR1 LNHDA and CDR2 SQIVND (reference sequence). V gave up 5 bases and J gave up 0 bases, with 11 bases separating them.

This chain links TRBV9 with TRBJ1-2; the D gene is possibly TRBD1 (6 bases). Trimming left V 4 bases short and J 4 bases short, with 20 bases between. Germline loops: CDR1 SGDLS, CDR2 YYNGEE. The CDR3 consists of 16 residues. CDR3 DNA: TGTGCCAGCAGCCCCCGGGGGGGGGCTACCGGCTATGGCTACACCTTC. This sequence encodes CASSPRGGATGYGYTF.

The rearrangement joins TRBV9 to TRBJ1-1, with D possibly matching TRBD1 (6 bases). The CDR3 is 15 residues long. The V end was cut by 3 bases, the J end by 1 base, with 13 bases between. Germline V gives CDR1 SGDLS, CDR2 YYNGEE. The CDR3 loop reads CASSAQGHTNTEAFF. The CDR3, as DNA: TGTGCCAGCAGCGCCCAGGGACATACGAACACTGAAGCTTTCTTT.

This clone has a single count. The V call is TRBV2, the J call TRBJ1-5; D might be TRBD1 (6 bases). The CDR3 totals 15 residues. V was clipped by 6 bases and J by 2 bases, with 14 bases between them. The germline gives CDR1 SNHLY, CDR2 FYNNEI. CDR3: CASREQGGGNQPQHF. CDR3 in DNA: TGTGCCAGCAGAGAACAGGGTGGAGGCAATCAGCCCCAGCATTTT.